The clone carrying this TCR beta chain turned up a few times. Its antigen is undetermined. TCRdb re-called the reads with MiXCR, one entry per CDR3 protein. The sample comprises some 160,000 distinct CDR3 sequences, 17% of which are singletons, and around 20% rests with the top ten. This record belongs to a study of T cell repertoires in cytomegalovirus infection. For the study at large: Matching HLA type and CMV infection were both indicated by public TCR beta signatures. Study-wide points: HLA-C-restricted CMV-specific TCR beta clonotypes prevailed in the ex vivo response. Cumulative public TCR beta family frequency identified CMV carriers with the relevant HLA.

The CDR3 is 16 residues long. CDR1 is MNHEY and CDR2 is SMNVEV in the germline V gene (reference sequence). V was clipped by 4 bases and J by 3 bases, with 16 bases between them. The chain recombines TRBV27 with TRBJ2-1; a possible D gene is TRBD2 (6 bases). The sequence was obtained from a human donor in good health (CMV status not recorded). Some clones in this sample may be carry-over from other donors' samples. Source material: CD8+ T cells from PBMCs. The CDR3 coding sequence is TGTGCCAGCAGTTCCCTCCGGCGGGACGACTACAATGAGCAGTTCTTC. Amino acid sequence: CASSSLRRDDYNEQFF.